The clone carrying this TCR beta chain was observed a handful of times. Its antigen is still unknown. The germline V gene has CDR1 MGHRA and CDR2 YSYEKL. This CDR3 contains 16 residues. The ends were cut back, 0 bases at V and 2 bases at J, with 11 bases in the middle. The data were obtained in a study of T cells in Graves' hyperthyroidism and ophthalmopathy. Findings and limits, study-wide: Prediction of ophthalmopathy progression came a median roughly 7.1 months pre-onset.

The CDR3 regions of TCR beta were amplified from RNA transcripts. A first-round RT-PCR of the TCR CDR3 used the HTBI primer set. Each CDR3 protein gets one entry after TCRdb re-called the multiplex PCR reads with MiXCR. The table has approximately 560,000 distinct CDR3 sequences, around 16% seen once; the top ten hold under 8%. The study enrolled patients aged 18 to 65 with newly diagnosed hyperthyroidism of under 2 months' duration. The sequencing sample was made of blood. The source is a woman in her twenties or thirties with Graves' hyperthyroidism. V usage is TRBV4-1 and J usage is TRBJ1-5; no clear D gene. Here the CDR3 DNA reads TGCGCCAGCAGCCAAGAAGAGGTGGACGGCAATCAGCCCCAGCATTTT. Residues: CASSQEEVDGNQPQHF.